The 8 T cell receptor beta chains below all came from one sample that was sequenced in a study of blood T cell repertoires in COVID-19. Clones were read by immunoSEQ multiplex PCR, and TCRdb kept only the in-frame ones, dropping some. Among approximately 99,000 clones, over 75% were seen once, and the ten largest hold approximately 4.1%. The sequencing input was peripheral blood. The receptors derive from a woman in her seventies with acute or convalescent COVID-19.

V is TRBV5-4 and J is TRBJ2-2, with 9 bases aligning to TRBD2. The CDR3 is 18 residues long. V trimming: 5 bases; J trimming: 5 bases; junction bases outside the gene matches: 16. Germline V gives CDR1 SGHNT, CDR2 YYREEE (reference sequence). In nucleotides, the CDR3 is TGTGCCAGCAGTCCAGAAATCGGAGCGGGGGGTCCGACCGGGGAGCTGTTTTTT. Protein sequence: CASSPEIGAGGPTGELFF.

J is TRBJ2-5 and V is TRBV7-9; D possibly corresponds to TRBD1 (6 bases). V was trimmed by 5 bases and J by 2 bases, leaving 15 bases between them. In germline, CDR1 is SEHNR, CDR2 FQNEAQ (reference sequence). The CDR3 covers 15 residues. The CDR3 nucleotides are TGTGCCAGCAGCCCAGGGTCTCAGGGGCAAGAGACCCAGTACTTC. It yields the protein CASSPGSQGQETQYF.

The chain employs TRBV3-1 (or the pseudogene TRBV3-2) and TRBJ2-2; 11 bases are a match to TRBD2. This CDR3 region has 17 residues. V was pared by 3 bases and J by 4 bases, with 7 bases of the junction left unmatched. Per germline, CDR1 LGHDT and CDR2 YNNKEL (reference sequence). This CDR3 is CASSHLPGLAATGELFF. The DNA of the CDR3 is TGTGCCAGCAGCCATTTACCGGGACTAGCGGCCACCGGGGAGCTGTTTTTT.

The chain couples TRBV4-2 to TRBJ1-6; D not resolved. Trimming removed 0 bases from V and 2 bases from J, with 20 bases in between. CDR1 and CDR2 from the germline V gene are LGHNA and YNFKEQ. The CDR3 runs 20 residues. CDR3 region: CASSQETMGGRRAYNSPLHF. CDR3 DNA: TGTGCCAGCAGCCAAGAAACGATGGGTGGGAGGAGGGCCTATAATTCACCCCTCCACTTT.

The rearrangement links TRBV10-1 to TRBJ2-7; 11 bases are a match to TRBD2. This CDR3 contains 17 residues. V trimming: 2 bases; J trimming: 4 bases; junction bases outside the gene matches: 10. Germline V gene lookup returns CDR1 WNHNN and CDR2 SYGVQD (reference sequence). The CDR3: CASSEPRLAGGRYEQYF. The CDR3 DNA is TGCGCCAGCAGTGAGCCACGGCTAGCGGGAGGCAGGTACGAGCAGTACTTC.

This rearrangement joins TRBV19 to TRBJ1-5, with 8 bases fitting TRBD1. After removal of 4 bases from V and 2 bases from J, the junction contained 7 bases not matched to a gene. This CDR3 contains 16 residues. From germline, CDR1 is LNHDA and CDR2 SQIVND (reference sequence). CDR3 protein: CASSRLQGAGNQPQHF. In nucleotides, the CDR3 is TGTGCCAGTAGTAGGCTCCAGGGGGCAGGCAATCAGCCCCAGCATTTT.

The chain joins TRBV19 to TRBJ1-2, with TRBD1 identical over 8 bases. The CDR3 extends over 13 amino acids. Germline values: CDR1 LNHDA, CDR2 SQIVND (reference sequence). J gave up 5 bases and V 5 bases, and 4 bases lay outside the gene matches. The chain's CDR3 is CASSDWDRYGYTF. In DNA form, the CDR3 reads TGTGCCAGTAGTGACTGGGACAGGTATGGCTACACCTTC.

A few counts support this clone. CDR3 region: CASSQERHPSRYSNQPQHF. The DNA of the CDR3 is TGTGCCAGCAGCCAAGAACGACACCCGTCCCGATATAGCAATCAGCCCCAGCATTTT. The chain couples TRBV3-1 (or the pseudogene TRBV3-2) to TRBJ1-5; D remains unclear. This CDR3 region has 19 residues. The V gene's germline CDR1 is LGHDT and CDR2 YNNKEL (reference sequence). The V gene lost 0 bases and the J gene lost 0 bases, with 18 bases spanning the gap.